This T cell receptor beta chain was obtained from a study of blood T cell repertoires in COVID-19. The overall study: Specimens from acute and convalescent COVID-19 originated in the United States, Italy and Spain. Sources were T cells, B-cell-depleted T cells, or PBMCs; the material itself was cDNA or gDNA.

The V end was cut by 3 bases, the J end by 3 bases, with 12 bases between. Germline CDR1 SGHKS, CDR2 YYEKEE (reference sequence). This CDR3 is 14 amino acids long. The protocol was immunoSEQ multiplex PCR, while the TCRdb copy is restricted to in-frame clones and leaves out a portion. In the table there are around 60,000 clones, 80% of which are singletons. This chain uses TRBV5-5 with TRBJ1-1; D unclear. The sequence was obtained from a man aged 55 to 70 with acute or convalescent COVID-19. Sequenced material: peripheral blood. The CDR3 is CASSWVPGDTEAFF. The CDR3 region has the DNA TGTGCCAGCAGCTGGGTACCCGGGGACACTGAAGCTTTCTTT.